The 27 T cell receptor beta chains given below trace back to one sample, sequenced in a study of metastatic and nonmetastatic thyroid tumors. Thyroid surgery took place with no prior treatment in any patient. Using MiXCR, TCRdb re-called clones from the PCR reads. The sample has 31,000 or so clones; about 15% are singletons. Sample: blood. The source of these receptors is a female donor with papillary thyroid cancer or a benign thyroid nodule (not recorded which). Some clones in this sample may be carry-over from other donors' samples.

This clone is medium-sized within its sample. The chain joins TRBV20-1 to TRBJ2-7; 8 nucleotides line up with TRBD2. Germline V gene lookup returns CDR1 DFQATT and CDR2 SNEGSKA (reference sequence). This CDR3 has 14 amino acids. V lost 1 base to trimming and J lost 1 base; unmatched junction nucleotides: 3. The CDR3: CSARVPSGSYEQYF. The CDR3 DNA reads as TGCAGTGCTAGAGTCCCTAGCGGGTCCTACGAGCAGTACTTC.

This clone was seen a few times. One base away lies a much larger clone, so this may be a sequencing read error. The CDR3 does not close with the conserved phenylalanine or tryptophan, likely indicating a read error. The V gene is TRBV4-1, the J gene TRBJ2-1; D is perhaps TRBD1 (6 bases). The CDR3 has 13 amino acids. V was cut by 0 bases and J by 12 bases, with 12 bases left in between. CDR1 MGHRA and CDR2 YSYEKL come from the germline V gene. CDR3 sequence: CASSQEGAVRQFS. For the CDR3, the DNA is TGCGCCAGCAGCCAAGAGGGGGCTGTTAGGCAGTTCTCC.

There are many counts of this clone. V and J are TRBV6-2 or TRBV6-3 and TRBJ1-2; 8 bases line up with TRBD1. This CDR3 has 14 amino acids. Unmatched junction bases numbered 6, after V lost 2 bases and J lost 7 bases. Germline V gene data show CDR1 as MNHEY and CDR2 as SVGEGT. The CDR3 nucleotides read TGTGCCAGCAGTTACGGGACAGGATCTCTTGGCTACACCTTC. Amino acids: CASSYGTGSLGYTF.

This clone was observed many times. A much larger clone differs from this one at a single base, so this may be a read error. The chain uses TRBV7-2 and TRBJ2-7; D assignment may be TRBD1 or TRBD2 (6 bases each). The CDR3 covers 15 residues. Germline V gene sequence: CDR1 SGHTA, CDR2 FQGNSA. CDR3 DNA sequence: TGTGCCAGCAGCTACCTAGGGGGGTCCTCCTACGGGCAGTACTTC. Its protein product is CASSYLGGSSYGQYF.

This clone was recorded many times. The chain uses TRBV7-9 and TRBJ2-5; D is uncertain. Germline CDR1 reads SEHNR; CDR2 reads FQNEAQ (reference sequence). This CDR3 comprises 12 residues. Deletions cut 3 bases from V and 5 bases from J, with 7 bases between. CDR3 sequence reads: CASSFVSETQYF. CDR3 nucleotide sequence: TGTGCCAGCAGCTTCGTTTCGGAGACCCAGTACTTC.

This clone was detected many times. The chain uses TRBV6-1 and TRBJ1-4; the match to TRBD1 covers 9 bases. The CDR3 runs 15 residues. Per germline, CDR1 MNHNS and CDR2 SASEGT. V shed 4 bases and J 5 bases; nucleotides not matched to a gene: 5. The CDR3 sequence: CASSVWTGANEKLFF. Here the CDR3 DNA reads TGTGCCAGCAGTGTATGGACAGGGGCGAATGAAAAACTGTTTTTT.

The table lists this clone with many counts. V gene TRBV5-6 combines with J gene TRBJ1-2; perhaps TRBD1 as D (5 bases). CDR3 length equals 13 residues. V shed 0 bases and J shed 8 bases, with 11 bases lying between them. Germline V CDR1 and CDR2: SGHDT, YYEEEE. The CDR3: CASSLVGGGGYTF. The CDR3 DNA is TGTGCCAGCAGCTTGGTCGGGGGTGGAGGCTACACCTTC. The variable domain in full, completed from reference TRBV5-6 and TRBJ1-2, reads DAGVTQSPTHLIKTRGQQVTLRCSPKSGHDTVSWYQQALGQGPQFIFQYYEEEERQRGNFPDRFSGHQFPNYSSELNVNALLLGDSALYLCASSLVGGGGYTFGSGTRLTVV.

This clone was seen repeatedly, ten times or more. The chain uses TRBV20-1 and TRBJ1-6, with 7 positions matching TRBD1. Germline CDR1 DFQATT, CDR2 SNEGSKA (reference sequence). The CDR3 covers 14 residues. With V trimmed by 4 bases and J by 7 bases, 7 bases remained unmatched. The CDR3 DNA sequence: TGCAGTGCTATAGAGGGGGCGGGAAATTCACCCCTCCACTTT. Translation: CSAIEGAGNSPLHF.

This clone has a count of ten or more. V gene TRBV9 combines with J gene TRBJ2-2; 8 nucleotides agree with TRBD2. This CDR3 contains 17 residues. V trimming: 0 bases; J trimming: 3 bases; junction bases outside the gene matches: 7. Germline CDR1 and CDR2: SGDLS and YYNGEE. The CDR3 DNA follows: TGTGCCAGCAGCGTAGGGTCGGGGGGGCCCTACACCGGGGAGCTGTTTTTT. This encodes CASSVGSGGPYTGELFF. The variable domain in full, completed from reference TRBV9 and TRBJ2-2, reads DSGVTQTPKHLITATGQRVTLRCSPRSGDLSVYWYQQSLDQGLQFLIQYYNGEERAKGNILERFSAQQFPDLHSELNLSSLELGDSALYFCASSVGSGGPYTGELFFGEGSRLTVL.

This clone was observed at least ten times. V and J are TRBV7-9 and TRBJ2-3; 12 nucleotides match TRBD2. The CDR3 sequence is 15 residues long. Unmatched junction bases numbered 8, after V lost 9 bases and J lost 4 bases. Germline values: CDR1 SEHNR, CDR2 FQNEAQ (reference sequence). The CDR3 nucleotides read TGTGCCAGTCAATCTAGCGGGAGGGCGGCAGATACGCAGTATTTT. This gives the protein CASQSSGRAADTQYF.

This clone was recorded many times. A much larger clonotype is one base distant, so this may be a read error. The CDR3 nucleotides are TGTGCCAGAAGTTTCAAAGGGATCAGCAATCAGCCCCAGCATTTT. Protein: CARSFKGISNQPQHF. V usage is TRBV12-3 or TRBV12-4 and J usage is TRBJ1-5, with D unresolved. CDR3 length equals 15 residues.

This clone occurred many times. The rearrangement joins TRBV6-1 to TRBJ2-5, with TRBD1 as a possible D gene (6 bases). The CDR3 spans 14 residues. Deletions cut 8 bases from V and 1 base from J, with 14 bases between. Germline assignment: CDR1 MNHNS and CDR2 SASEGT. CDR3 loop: CASSESGVQETQYF. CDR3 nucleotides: TGTGCCAGCTCGGAGTCAGGGGTCCAAGAGACCCAGTACTTC.

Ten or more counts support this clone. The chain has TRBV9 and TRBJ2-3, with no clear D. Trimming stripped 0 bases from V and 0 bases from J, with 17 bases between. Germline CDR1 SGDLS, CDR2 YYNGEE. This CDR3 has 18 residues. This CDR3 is CASSVAARPYASTDTQYF. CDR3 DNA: TGTGCCAGCAGCGTAGCAGCTAGACCCTATGCTAGCACAGATACGCAGTATTTT.

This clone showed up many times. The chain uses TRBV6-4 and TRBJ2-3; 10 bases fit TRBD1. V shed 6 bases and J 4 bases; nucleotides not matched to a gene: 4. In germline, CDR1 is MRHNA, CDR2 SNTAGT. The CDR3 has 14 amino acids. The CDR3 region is CASSQGQGSDTQYF. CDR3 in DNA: TGTGCCAGCAGCCAGGGACAGGGGTCAGATACGCAGTATTTT.

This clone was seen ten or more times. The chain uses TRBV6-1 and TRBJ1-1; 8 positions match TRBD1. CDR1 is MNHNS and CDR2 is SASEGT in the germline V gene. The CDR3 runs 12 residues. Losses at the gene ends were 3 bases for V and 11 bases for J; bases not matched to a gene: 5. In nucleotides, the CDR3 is TGTGCCAGCAGTGACGTGACAGGGGCCGCTTTCTTT. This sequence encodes CASSDVTGAAFF.

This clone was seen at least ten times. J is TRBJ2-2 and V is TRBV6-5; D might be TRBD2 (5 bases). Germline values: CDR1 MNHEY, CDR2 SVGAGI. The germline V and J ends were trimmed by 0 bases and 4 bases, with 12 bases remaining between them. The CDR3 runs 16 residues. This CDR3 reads CASSYSVVGSTGELFF. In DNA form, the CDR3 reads TGTGCCAGCAGTTACTCGGTCGTGGGGAGCACCGGGGAGCTGTTTTTT.

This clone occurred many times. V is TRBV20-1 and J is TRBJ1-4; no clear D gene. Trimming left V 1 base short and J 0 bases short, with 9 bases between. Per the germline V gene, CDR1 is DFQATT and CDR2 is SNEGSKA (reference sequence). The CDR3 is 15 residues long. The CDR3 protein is CSARVLGTTNEKLFF. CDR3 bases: TGCAGTGCTAGAGTCCTTGGAACAACTAATGAAAAACTGTTTTTT.

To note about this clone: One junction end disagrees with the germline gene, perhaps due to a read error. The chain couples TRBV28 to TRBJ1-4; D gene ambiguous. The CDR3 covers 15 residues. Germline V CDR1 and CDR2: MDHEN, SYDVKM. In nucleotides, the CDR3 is TGCGCCAGCAGTTCAATGGTTCCAACTAATGAAAAACTGTTTTTT. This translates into CASSSMVPTNEKLFF. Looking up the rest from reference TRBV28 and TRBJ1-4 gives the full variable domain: DVKVTQSSRYLVKRTGEKVFLECVQDMDHENMFWYRQDPGLGLRLIYFSYDVKMKEKGDIPEGYSVSREKKERFSLILESASTNQTSMYLCASSSMVPTNEKLFFGSGTQLSVL.

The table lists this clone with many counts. CDR3 coding DNA: TGTGCCAGCCGACAGGGGGCGAGGCAAGAGACCCAGTACTTC. Translation: CASRQGARQETQYF. This chain joins TRBV6-1 and TRBJ2-5, with 10 bases that match TRBD1. J gave up 2 bases and V 8 bases, and 5 bases lay outside the gene matches. Germline values: CDR1 MNHNS, CDR2 SASEGT. The CDR3 is 14 residues long.

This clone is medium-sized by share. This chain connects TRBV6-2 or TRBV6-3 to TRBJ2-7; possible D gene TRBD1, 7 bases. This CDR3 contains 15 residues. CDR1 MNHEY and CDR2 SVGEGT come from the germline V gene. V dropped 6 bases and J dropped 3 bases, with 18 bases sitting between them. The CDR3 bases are TGTGCCAGCAGGAGGGGCGGGACAGACCTCTACGAGCAGTACTTC. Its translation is CASRRGGTDLYEQYF.

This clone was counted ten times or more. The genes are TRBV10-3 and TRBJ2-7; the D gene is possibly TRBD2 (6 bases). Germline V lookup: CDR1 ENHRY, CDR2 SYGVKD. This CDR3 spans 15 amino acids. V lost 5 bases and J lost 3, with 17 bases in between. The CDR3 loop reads CAISPGGARNYEQYF. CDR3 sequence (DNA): TGTGCCATCAGTCCAGGAGGGGCGAGGAACTACGAGCAGTACTTC.

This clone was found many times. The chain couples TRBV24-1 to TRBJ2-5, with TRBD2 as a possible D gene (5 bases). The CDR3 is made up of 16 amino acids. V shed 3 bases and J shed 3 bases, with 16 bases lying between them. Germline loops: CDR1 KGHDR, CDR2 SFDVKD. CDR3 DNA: TGTGCCACCAGTGATCCGCGACCCGGGGTGGAAGAGACCCAGTACTTC. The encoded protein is CATSDPRPGVEETQYF.

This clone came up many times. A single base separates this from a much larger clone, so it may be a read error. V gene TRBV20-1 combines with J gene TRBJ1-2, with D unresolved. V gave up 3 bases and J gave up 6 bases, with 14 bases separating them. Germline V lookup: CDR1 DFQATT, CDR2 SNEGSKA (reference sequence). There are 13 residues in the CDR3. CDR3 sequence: CSARAQIYHGYTF. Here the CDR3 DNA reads TGCAGTGCTAGGGCCCAGATTTACCATGGCTACACCTTC.

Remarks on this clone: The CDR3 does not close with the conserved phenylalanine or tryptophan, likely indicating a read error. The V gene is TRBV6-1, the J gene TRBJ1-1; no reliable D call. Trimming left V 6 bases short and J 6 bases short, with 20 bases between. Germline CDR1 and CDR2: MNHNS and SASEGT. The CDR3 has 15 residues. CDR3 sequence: CASRTATWFEAEAFS. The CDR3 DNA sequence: TGTGCCAGCAGAACCGCTACATGGTTCGAGGCTGAAGCTTTCTCT.

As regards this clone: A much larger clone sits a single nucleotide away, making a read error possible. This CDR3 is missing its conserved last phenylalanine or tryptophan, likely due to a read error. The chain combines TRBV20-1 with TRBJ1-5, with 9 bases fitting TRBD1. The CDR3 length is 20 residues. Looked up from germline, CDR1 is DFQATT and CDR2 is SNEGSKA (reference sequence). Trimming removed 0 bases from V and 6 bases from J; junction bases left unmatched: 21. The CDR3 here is CSAREPPGTGTALTGQPQHL. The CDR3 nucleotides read TGCAGTGCTAGAGAACCCCCCGGGACAGGGACTGCACTAACGGGTCAGCCCCAGCATCTT.

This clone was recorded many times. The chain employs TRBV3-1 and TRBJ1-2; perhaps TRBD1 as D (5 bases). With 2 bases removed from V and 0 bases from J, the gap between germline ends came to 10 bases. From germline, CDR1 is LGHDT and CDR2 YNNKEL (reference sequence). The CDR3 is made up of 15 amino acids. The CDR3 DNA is TGTGCCAGCAGCCAATATGGGGACTCTAACTATGGCTACACCTTC. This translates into CASSQYGDSNYGYTF. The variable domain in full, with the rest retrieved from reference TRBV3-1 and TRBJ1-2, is DTAVSQTPKYLVTQMGNDKSIKCEQNLGHDTMYWYKQDSKKFLKIMFSYNNKELIINETVPNRFSPKSPDKAHLNLHINSLELGDSAVYFCASSQYGDSNYGYTFGSGTRLTVV.

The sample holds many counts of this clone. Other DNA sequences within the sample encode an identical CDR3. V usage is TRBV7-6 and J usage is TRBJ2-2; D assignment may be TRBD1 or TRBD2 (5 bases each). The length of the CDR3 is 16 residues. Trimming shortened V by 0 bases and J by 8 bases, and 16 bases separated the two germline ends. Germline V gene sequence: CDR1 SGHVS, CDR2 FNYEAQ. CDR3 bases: TGTGCCAGCAGCTTAGCTGTGGGGGATGGCACTGGGGAGCTGTTTTTT. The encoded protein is CASSLAVGDGTGELFF. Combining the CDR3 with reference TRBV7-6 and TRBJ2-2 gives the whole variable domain GAGVSQSPRYKVTKRGQDVALRCDPISGHVSLYWYRQALGQGPEFLTYFNYEAQQDKSGLPNDRFSAERPEGSISTLTIQRTEQRDSAMYRCASSLAVGDGTGELFFGEGSRLTVL.